This T cell receptor beta chain was documented in a study of T cell responses to AZD1222 COVID-19 vaccine (TCRdb year 2021). Study-wide context: TCR sequencing covered approximately 230 trial participants: approximately 200 given two doses of AZD1222 and approximately 26 given two doses of MenACWY control vaccine. Trial participants were enrolled by age into 18-55, 56-69 and 70-plus year subgroups, with roughly 160, 29 and 62 TCR-sequenced participants respectively. Points the paper makes about the study in general: Because no day 14 peak-response samples were available, the repertoires could be characterized only after the peak T cell response. Nearly half of unique spike-specific TCRs reportedly recognized epitopes outside regions mutated in the B.1.351 and B.1.1.7 variants. Participants were mostly white British and included more females than males, and it was suggested by the authors that clonal diversity may have been underestimated. In the small 56-69-year group, the increase in depth fell short of significance, most likely because of low power. Conclusions about previously exposed vaccinees were limited because only six AZD1222 recipients were SARS-CoV-2 seropositive at baseline. The vaccine-associated CD4 TCRs covered the entire spike protein, and the dominant responses fell in regions 160-218 and 743-854. After two AZD1222 doses, spike-specific TCR breadth and depth were significantly higher than at day 0 and than in MenACWY recipients.

Remarks on this clone: No cognate antigen has been identified for it. There are no base qualities to consult, and no much larger clone falls within one base.

The CDR3 regions of human TCRbeta chains were analyzed by immunosequencing. The paper's data handling went like this. TCRs in the repertoires were matched against a reference library of SARS-CoV-2-specific TCRs that had been generated with the MIRA antigen-specificity platform. Breadth meant the fraction of unique TCRs that were SARS-CoV-2-associated, whereas depth meant the fraction of total T cells that were SARS-CoV-2-associated. Using the MIRA data, each spike-specific TCR was mapped to the spike region that the TCR reacts to and placed in a CD4 or CD8 class. Log10-transformed breadth and depth values were compared by one-way ANOVA with Sidak's multiple comparisons tests. Sourced from immuneACCESS, this table was stored by TCRdb with only in-frame sequences that have V and J called. A share of the clones is absent; for the studies checked, an unresolved V gene accounts for under half, and the remainder has no known explanation. The V and J calls and clone size were taken over from that table, and D and trimming were inferred from the DNA. This sample holds about 70,000 clones; around 90% were observed only once. Roughly 5% of the sample rests with the top ten.

The germline V gene encodes CDR1 KGHSH and CDR2 LQKENI. Measured from the cysteine to the phenylalanine, the CDR3 is 14 residues long. This entry keeps only the CDR3 DNA: 42 bases, framed from base 1. V trim: 2 bases; J trim: 8 bases; unmatched bases: 6. The time point label here, explained by the study, means: about 28 days (+/-7) after the second vaccine dose. The sample's treatment or condition label is to be understood as: meningococcal conjugate vaccine given as trial control. Vaccinee samples were obtained from the UK trials COV001 and COV002, which included a single-blind randomized controlled phase 2/3 trial of AZD1222 (ChAdOx1 nCoV-19) in healthy adults. For TCRbeta chain sequencing, PBMC samples from trial participants were taken at day 0 and at day 28 after the second dose.

The receptor comes from an adult who received the MenACWY meningococcal vaccine as a control. Sequencing was performed on peripheral blood, taken 28 days after the second dose of the MenACWY control vaccine. Recombination joined TRBV18 with TRBJ1-2, and TRBD1 matches 9 of the central bases. DNA sequence: TGTGCCAGCTCACCAACACAGGGGGCTGAGGGCTACACCTTC. Translated, this gives CASSPTQGAEGYTF.